One and the same sample provided the 24 T cell receptor beta chains below, sequenced in a study of T cells in Graves' hyperthyroidism and ophthalmopathy. Amplified regions were TCR beta CDR3 sequences from RNA transcripts. TCR CDR3 underwent first-round RT-PCR with the HTBI primer set. TCRdb ran MiXCR on the multiplex PCR reads and lists one entry per CDR3 protein. Altogether about 740,000 distinct CDR3 sequences are present, 14% being singletons, with the ten largest covering roughly 10%. Specimen: blood. These TCRs come from a woman between 18 and 30 years old with Graves' hyperthyroidism.

This clonotype came up many times. The chain combines TRBV20-1 with TRBJ2-1; D possibly corresponds to TRBD2 (6 bases). CDR1 is DFQATT, CDR2 SNEGSKA, per germline (reference sequence). V was shortened by 5 bases and J by 0 bases, with 14 bases between the two germline ends. The CDR3 loop spans 15 amino acids. The CDR3: CSARGGFYSYNEQFF. CDR3 DNA sequence: TGCAGTGCTCGTGGGGGGTTCTACTCCTACAATGAGCAGTTCTTC.

The J gene is TRBJ2-2, the V gene TRBV9, with D possibly matching TRBD2 (6 bases). V was cut by 1 base and J by 5 bases, with 9 bases left in between. CDR1 and CDR2 from the germline V gene are SGDLS and YYNGEE. The CDR3 covers 14 residues. CDR3 loop: CASSVRAGTGELFF. The CDR3 region has the DNA TGTGCCAGCAGCGTAAGGGCGGGGACCGGGGAGCTGTTTTTT. The full variable domain, rest sourced from reference TRBV9 and TRBJ2-2, is DSGVTQTPKHLITATGQRVTLRCSPRSGDLSVYWYQQSLDQGLQFLIQYYNGEERAKGNILERFSAQQFPDLHSELNLSSLELGDSALYFCASSVRAGTGELFFGEGSRLTVL.

This chain links TRBV7-2 with TRBJ1-2; D uncertain. In germline, CDR1 is SGHTA, CDR2 FQGNSA. The V and J ends lost 5 bases and 8 bases respectively, with 15 bases between them. The CDR3 totals 13 residues. The CDR3 protein is CASSPLEIGGYTF. CDR3 DNA sequence: TGTGCCAGCAGCCCCTTAGAGATAGGCGGCTACACCTTC.

Comment on this clonotype: With a much larger clone just one base away, this may be a read error. This sequence joins TRBV7-3 and TRBJ2-3, with TRBD2 identical over 7 bases. This CDR3 contains 15 residues. Germline CDR1 and CDR2: SGHTA and FQGTGA. J gave up 1 base and V 5 bases, and 6 bases lay outside the gene matches. DNA of the CDR3: TGTGCCAGCAGCCTCAGCGGGGCCCGCACAGATACGCAGTATTTT. This encodes CASSLSGARTDTQYF.

This clonotype was seen many times. This sequence joins TRBV28 and TRBJ2-7; 13 nucleotides match TRBD2. The CDR3 sequence is 17 residues long. V lost 3 bases, J lost 0 bases, and 5 bases stayed unmatched. Looked up from germline, CDR1 is MDHEN and CDR2 is SYDVKM. The CDR3 spells CASSFLLAGGNSYEQYF. The CDR3 DNA reads as TGTGCCAGCAGTTTTCTACTAGCGGGAGGGAACTCCTACGAGCAGTACTTC. Combining the CDR3 with reference TRBV28 and TRBJ2-7 gives the whole variable domain DVKVTQSSRYLVKRTGEKVFLECVQDMDHENMFWYRQDPGLGLRLIYFSYDVKMKEKGDIPEGYSVSREKKERFSLILESASTNQTSMYLCASSFLLAGGNSYEQYFGPGTRLTVT.

In this sample, this clonotype turned up many times. This chain connects TRBV30 to TRBJ2-1, with 9 bases identical to TRBD2. The germline V gene has CDR1 GTSNPN and CDR2 SVGIG (reference sequence). The J segment lost 3 bases and the V segment lost 3 bases, leaving 9 bases of the junction unmatched. The CDR3 contains 16 residues. The CDR3 region is CAWRGIAGDNYNEQFF. For the CDR3, the DNA is TGTGCCTGGAGGGGTATAGCGGGAGACAACTACAATGAGCAGTTCTTC.

This clonotype was detected only a few times. The V and J genes are TRBV7-8 and TRBJ2-1; TRBD2 is a possible D gene (6 bases). V lost 5 bases and J lost 9, with 17 bases in between. The CDR3 is 14 residues long. Germline loops: CDR1 SGHVS, CDR2 FQNEAQ. CDR3 sequence (DNA): TGTGCCAGCAGCCCCAGGGACCGGGAGTTTGAGCAGTTCTTC. This gives the protein CASSPRDREFEQFF.

The chain employs TRBV2 and TRBJ2-1; D is undetermined. CDR1 SNHLY and CDR2 FYNNEI come from the germline V gene. Trimming pared 5 bases from V and 3 bases from J, leaving 11 bases between. The CDR3 has 14 residues. The CDR3 sequence is CASSRKVDYNEQFF. CDR3 DNA: TGTGCCAGCAGTCGGAAGGTCGACTACAATGAGCAGTTCTTC.

This clonotype has ten or more counts. The rearrangement uses TRBV24-1 and TRBJ2-1, with D unclear. Germline CDR1 KGHDR, CDR2 SFDVKD. V shed 3 bases and J shed 5 bases, with 7 bases lying between them. This CDR3 has 13 residues. This chain's CDR3 is CATSDPYNNEQFF. The CDR3 DNA follows: TGTGCCACCAGTGATCCCTACAACAATGAGCAGTTCTTC.

V gene TRBV7-9 combines with J gene TRBJ2-7, with D perhaps given as TRBD1 or TRBD2 (6 bases each). Deletions cut 3 bases from V and 6 bases from J, with 15 bases between. The CDR3 totals 14 residues. The V gene's germline CDR1 is SEHNR and CDR2 FQNEAQ (reference sequence). The CDR3 loop reads CASSFLGARGEQYF. The CDR3 DNA is TGTGCCAGCAGCTTTCTGGGGGCGCGGGGCGAGCAGTACTTC.

The chain is built from TRBV20-1 and TRBJ2-7; tentatively, D is TRBD2 (5 bases). Deletions cut 0 bases from V and 1 base from J, with 7 bases between. The CDR3 has 13 residues. In germline, CDR1 is DFQATT, CDR2 SNEGSKA (reference sequence). This CDR3 is CSARERVSYEQYF. CDR3 coding DNA: TGCAGTGCTAGAGAGCGGGTTTCCTACGAGCAGTACTTC.

This clonotype was found many times. J is TRBJ2-7 and V is TRBV3-1; 8 bases match TRBD2. J was trimmed by 2 bases and V by 7 bases; bases with no gene match: 4. CDR1 and CDR2 from the germline V gene are LGHDT and YNNKEL (reference sequence). The CDR3 runs 13 residues. The CDR3 loop is CASTRAGAYEQYF. The CDR3, as DNA: TGTGCCAGCACGAGAGCGGGAGCCTACGAGCAGTACTTC.

This clonotype was recorded at least ten times. DNA for the CDR3: TGTGCCAGCAGGATACAGGGGGCGAGTCAGCCCCAGCATTTT. Amino acid sequence: CASRIQGASQPQHF. The chain has TRBV28 and TRBJ1-5, with 9 nucleotides matching TRBD1. After removal of 6 bases from V and 6 bases from J, the junction contained 6 bases not matched to a gene. This CDR3 spans 14 amino acids. Germline lookup yields CDR1 MDHEN and CDR2 SYDVKM.

At least ten counts were recorded for this clonotype. The CDR3 sequence: CASRARQGWQETQYF. The DNA of the CDR3 is TGTGCCAGCAGAGCACGACAGGGGTGGCAAGAGACCCAGTACTTC. This rearrangement joins TRBV7-9 to TRBJ2-5; 8 nucleotides match TRBD1. This CDR3 is built from 15 residues. J gave up 2 bases and V 6 bases, and 8 bases lay outside the gene matches. Germline CDR1 SEHNR, CDR2 FQNEAQ (reference sequence).

Remarks on this clonotype: A read error may be the cause here, since a much bigger clone is one base away. This chain joins TRBV11-3 and TRBJ2-1; the match to TRBD1 covers 9 bases. The J segment lost 12 bases and the V segment lost 2 bases, leaving 23 bases of the junction unmatched. Germline assignment: CDR1 SGHNT and CDR2 YENEEA. CDR3 length: 19 residues. The CDR3 reads CASSLSFSVRSGTGLWQFF. The CDR3 DNA sequence: TGTGCCAGCAGCTTATCTTTCAGTGTCAGATCCGGGACAGGGCTCTGGCAGTTCTTC.

This clonotype was observed at least ten times. This rearrangement joins TRBV18 to TRBJ2-1; D is unclear. The CDR3 runs to 14 residues. CDR1 is KGHSH and CDR2 is LQKENI in the germline V gene. Trimming cost V 2 bases and J 6 bases, with 11 bases left between them. The CDR3 nucleotides read TGTGCCAGCTCACCATCGGAACAGCTCAATGAGCAGTTCTTC. Protein: CASSPSEQLNEQFF.

This rearrangement joins TRBV30 to TRBJ1-6, with D unresolved. The CDR3 has 14 amino acids. Germline V gene data show CDR1 as GTSNPN and CDR2 as SVGIG (reference sequence). V lost 3 bases, J lost 0 bases, and 6 bases lay in between. Here the CDR3 reads CAWSWSSYNSPLHF. The CDR3 coding sequence is TGTGCCTGGAGCTGGAGCTCCTATAATTCACCCCTCCACTTT. The full variable domain, with the rest looked up from reference TRBV30 and TRBJ1-6, is SQTIHQWPATLVQPVGSPLSLECTVEGTSNPNLYWYRQAAGRGLQLLFYSVGIGQISSEVPQNLSASRPQDRQFILSSKKLLLSDSGFYLCAWSWSSYNSPLHFGNGTRLTVT.

Worth noting for this clonotype: With a much larger clone just one base away, this may be a read error. The chain employs TRBV12-3 or TRBV12-4 and TRBJ1-4; possible D gene TRBD1, 5 bases. Trimming took off 7 bases at V and 7 bases at J, with 16 bases between the two ends. The CDR3 loop spans 14 amino acids. The CDR3 here is CASTRGTNSEKLFF. CDR3 nucleotide sequence: TGTGCCAGCACTAGGGGCACTAACTCTGAAAAACTGTTTTTT.

Ten or more counts support this clonotype. CDR3 region: CASSRRGGEQFF. CDR3 nucleotides: TGTGCCAGCAGCCGCCGGGGAGGTGAGCAGTTCTTC. V usage is TRBV11-3 and J usage is TRBJ2-1; TRBD2 is a possible D gene (6 bases). The germline V gene has CDR1 SGHNT and CDR2 YENEEA. Trimming stripped 5 bases from V and 9 bases from J, with 11 bases between. The CDR3 sequence is 12 residues long.

This clonotype was observed at least ten times. The CDR3 is CASSPGLAGGLKETQYF. DNA for the CDR3: TGTGCCAGCAGCCCGGGACTAGCGGGAGGATTGAAGGAGACCCAGTACTTC. This chain links TRBV28 with TRBJ2-5; 15 nucleotides match TRBD2. This CDR3 is 17 amino acids long. V shed 6 bases and J 5 bases; nucleotides not matched to a gene: 10. The V gene's germline CDR1 is MDHEN and CDR2 SYDVKM.

This chain uses TRBV10-3 with TRBJ2-1; 8 nucleotides line up with TRBD1. This CDR3 spans 16 amino acids. Trimming cost V 7 bases and J 2 bases; bases outside gene matches: 10. Germline loops: CDR1 ENHRY, CDR2 SYGVKD. This CDR3 is CAINKFGTGAYNEQFF. CDR3 in DNA: TGTGCCATCAACAAGTTCGGGACAGGTGCCTACAATGAGCAGTTCTTC.

This clonotype has at least ten counts. The gene calls are TRBV27 and TRBJ2-1, with 7 nucleotides matching TRBD1. J was trimmed by 12 bases and V by 3 bases; bases with no gene match: 2. The CDR3 sequence is 11 residues long. The germline gives CDR1 MNHEY, CDR2 SMNVEV (reference sequence). The CDR3 protein is CASSLGDRQFF. The CDR3 DNA sequence: TGTGCCAGCAGTTTGGGGGACAGGCAGTTCTTC.

CDR3 residues: CASSPGGSDTGELFF. CDR3 DNA: TGTGCCAGCAGTCCTGGGGGGTCCGACACCGGGGAGCTGTTTTTT. The rearrangement joins TRBV28 to TRBJ2-2, with D possibly being TRBD2 (6 bases). V lost 5 bases to trimming and J lost 3 bases, with 13 bases between them. Per the germline V gene, CDR1 is MDHEN and CDR2 is SYDVKM. CDR3 length equals 15 residues.

CDR3 coding DNA: TGTGCCAGCAGCGTAGATTCTTCACTAGCGGGAGGGGGGACCCAGTACTTC. As protein: CASSVDSSLAGGGTQYF. V and J are TRBV9 and TRBJ2-5, with 13 nucleotides matching TRBD2. The CDR3 has 17 amino acids. Unmatched junction bases numbered 9, after V lost 0 bases and J lost 7 bases. Looked up from germline, CDR1 is SGDLS and CDR2 is YYNGEE.